This passage covers 14 T cell receptor beta chains from one sample sequenced in a study of control samples from healthy donors and cancer patients. Profiled with immunoSEQ multiplex PCR; TCRdb holds only in-frame clones, not every one. This sample has over 100,000 clones, with 80% to 95% found just once. Sequencing was done on a sample of blood. These receptors all come from a man between 18 and 35 years old in good health.

The gene calls are TRBV7-2 and TRBJ1-2; D not certain. CDR1 SGHTA and CDR2 FQGNSA come from the germline V gene. The CDR3 runs 14 residues. Trimming stripped 1 base from V and 8 bases from J, with 14 bases between. DNA of the CDR3: TGTGCCAGCAGCTTAGATCAGAACTTTCAAGGCTACACCTTC. Its translation is CASSLDQNFQGYTF.

V gene TRBV6-5 combines with J gene TRBJ1-2, with D possibly TRBD1 on 6 matching bases. In germline, CDR1 is MNHEY, CDR2 SVGAGI. V was cut by 0 bases and J by 6 bases, with 11 bases left in between. The CDR3 has 14 residues. CDR3 loop: CASSYSTGRDGYTF. CDR3 DNA sequence: TGTGCCAGCAGTTACTCGACAGGTCGCGATGGCTACACCTTC.

The genes are TRBV18 and TRBJ1-1; 7 bases are a match to TRBD1. CDR1 and CDR2 from the germline V gene are KGHSH and LQKENI. This CDR3 spans 14 amino acids. V shed 3 bases, J shed 4 bases, and the junction held 5 bases outside the gene matches. CDR3 nucleotide sequence: TGTGCCAGCTCACCCGCAGGGGGTGGCACTGAAGCTTTCTTT. It encodes CASSPAGGGTEAFF.

This chain connects TRBV7-2 to TRBJ2-5, with 8 bases identical to TRBD2. Trimming took 3 bases from V and 5 from J; bases not matched to a gene: 5. The CDR3 loop spans 14 amino acids. Germline loops: CDR1 SGHTA, CDR2 FQGNSA. The DNA of the CDR3 is TGTGCCAGCAGCTTTCCCGGGGGGGCGGAGACCCAGTACTTC. It codes for CASSFPGGAETQYF.

This clone was counted once. The chain carries TRBV12-5 and TRBJ2-5; D assignment may be TRBD1 or TRBD2 (5 bases each). The CDR3 is 17 amino acids. CDR1 is LGHNT, CDR2 FRNRAP, per germline. V lost 0 bases to trimming and J lost 5 bases, with 19 bases between them. For the CDR3, the DNA is TGTGCTAGTGGTTTGGTACAGTTGGGTCATGAGGGGGAGACCCAGTACTTC. It is translated as CASGLVQLGHEGETQYF.

The V gene is TRBV5-6, the J gene TRBJ2-1, with 10 bases lining up with TRBD1. Per the germline V gene, CDR1 is SGHDT and CDR2 is YYEEEE. The CDR3 spans 16 residues. The J segment lost 0 bases and the V segment lost 5 bases, leaving 5 bases of the junction unmatched. DNA of the CDR3: TGTGCCAGCAGTGTTGGACAGGGGGGCTCCTACAATGAGCAGTTCTTC. Translation: CASSVGQGGSYNEQFF. The complete variable domain, with remaining parts taken from reference TRBV5-6 and TRBJ2-1, reads DAGVTQSPTHLIKTRGQQVTLRCSPKSGHDTVSWYQQALGQGPQFIFQYYEEEERQRGNFPDRFSGHQFPNYSSELNVNALLLGDSALYLCASSVGQGGSYNEQFFGPGTRLTVL.

The sample holds one count of this clone. The chain links TRBV6-5 to TRBJ2-7, with 7 bases lining up with TRBD1. The junction had 6 bases not matched to a gene; V was cut back by 5 bases and J by 2 bases. CDR3 size: 14 residues. Germline V gene sequence: CDR1 MNHEY, CDR2 SVGAGI. Written as DNA, the CDR3 is TGTGCCAGCAGTCCGACAGGGCCTACCTACGAGCAGTACTTC. Translation gives CASSPTGPTYEQYF.

This rearrangement joins TRBV6-5 to TRBJ1-1; the D is unclear. The CDR3 runs 14 residues. CDR1 is MNHEY and CDR2 is SVGAGI in the germline V gene. Trimming removed 0 bases from V and 0 bases from J, with 5 bases in between. The CDR3 DNA reads TGTGCCAGCAGTTACTCACGTTTGAACACTGAAGCTTTCTTT. Protein: CASSYSRLNTEAFF.

The chain couples TRBV6-5 to TRBJ2-3; D remains unclear. Trimming removed 7 bases from V and 3 bases from J, with 5 bases in between. The CDR3 loop spans 11 amino acids. The germline CDR1 and CDR2 sequences are MNHEY and SVGAGI. Here the CDR3 DNA reads TGTGCCAGCATGAAGACAGATACGCAGTATTTT. Its translation is CASMKTDTQYF.

The genes are TRBV7-2 and TRBJ1-3, with TRBD1 as a possible D gene (5 bases). This CDR3 is 15 amino acids long. Trimming took 2 bases from V and 0 from J, leaving 8 bases between them. Per germline, CDR1 SGHTA and CDR2 FQGNSA. The CDR3: CASSLWGSSGNTIYF. Written as DNA, the CDR3 is TGTGCCAGCAGCTTATGGGGGTCCTCTGGAAACACCATATATTTT.

V and J are TRBV19 and TRBJ1-5; TRBD1 matches 8 bases. V shed 5 bases and J 6 bases; nucleotides not matched to a gene: 12. Per germline, CDR1 LNHDA and CDR2 SQIVND (reference sequence). The CDR3 runs to 16 residues. CDR3 region: CASSPSDRGAGQPQHF. CDR3 in DNA: TGTGCCAGTAGTCCATCCGACAGGGGAGCCGGTCAGCCCCAGCATTTT.

The V and J genes are TRBV19 and TRBJ1-4; D not certain. The CDR3 contains 18 residues. CDR1 is LNHDA, CDR2 SQIVND, per germline (reference sequence). Trimming pared 4 bases from V and 0 bases from J, leaving 18 bases between. In DNA, the CDR3 is TGTGCCAGTAGTACCACTTGGCCAGGCGTTGCAACTAATGAAAAACTGTTTTTT. Translating gives CASSTTWPGVATNEKLFF.

This chain uses TRBV5-4 with TRBJ1-2, with D tentatively TRBD1 (6 bases). V gave up 5 bases and J gave up 7 bases, with 18 bases separating them. The CDR3 is 14 residues long. Germline V gives CDR1 SGHNT, CDR2 YYREEE (reference sequence). CDR3: CASSRETGAGGYTF. The DNA for the CDR3 is TGTGCCAGCAGTCGGGAGACGGGGGCGGGTGGCTACACCTTC.

The V and J genes are TRBV9 and TRBJ2-5; the D is unclear. The germline V gene has CDR1 SGDLS and CDR2 YYNGEE. Trimming stripped 3 bases from V and 3 bases from J, with 9 bases between. The CDR3 extends over 13 amino acids. The CDR3 DNA reads TGTGCCAGCAGCGGTGATAAGAAAGAGACCCAGTACTTC. Its protein product is CASSGDKKETQYF.